The 9 T cell receptor beta chains reported below all come from one sample, sequenced in a study of Ad26.COV2.S vaccination and SARS-CoV-2 variants (dated by TCRdb to about 2021). The method behind the library was the immunoSEQ multiplex PCR assay. Entries here come from immuneACCESS through TCRdb and include only in-frame sequences with V and J called. Some clones fail to appear in such tables; in the studies checked, an unresolved V gene covers under half of the shortfall, and the cause of the remainder is unknown. This sample holds approximately 460,000 clones; approximately 90% were observed only once. Together, the top ten hold 1.7% of the sample. The intended sense of this specimen's treatment or condition label: some 20 received Ad26.COV2.S at low or high dose, single or two shots; about 5 received placebo; per-sample allocation not given. For vaccine and placebo recipients, repertoires were sequenced using samples collected on day 63 after the first injection.

Sequences were derived from peripheral blood, sampled in a trial of Ad26.COV2.S vaccine versus placebo. The origin of the receptors is a person aged 18-65 years who received the Ad26.COV2.S COVID-19 vaccine or a placebo.

This rearrangement joins TRBV30 to TRBJ1-5, with 7 bases lining up with TRBD1. The V segment lost 3 bases and the J segment 5 bases; nucleotides outside the gene matches: 22. The V gene's germline CDR1 is GTSNPN and CDR2 SVGIG (reference sequence). The CDR3 consists of 19 residues. For the CDR3, the DNA is TGTGCCTGGAGGCTGGCGGGACAGTTAACAAGTGAGGGGGATCAGCCCCAGCATTTT. Amino acid sequence: CAWRLAGQLTSEGDQPQHF. The full variable domain, completed using reference TRBV30 and TRBJ1-5, is SQTIHQWPATLVQPVGSPLSLECTVEGTSNPNLYWYRQAAGRGLQLLFYSVGIGQISSEVPQNLSASRPQDRQFILSSKKLLLSDSGFYLCAWRLAGQLTSEGDQPQHFGDGTRLSIL.

The rearrangement links TRBV7-9 to TRBJ1-2; D gene uncertain. This CDR3 comprises 14 residues. The germline V gene encodes CDR1 SEHNR and CDR2 FQNEAQ (reference sequence). Trimming pared 5 bases from V and 2 bases from J, leaving 12 bases between. The CDR3 region has the DNA TGTGCCAGCAGCGCATCTTCGGTAAACTATGGCTACACCTTC. It specifies CASSASSVNYGYTF. The variable domain in full, with the rest retrieved from reference TRBV7-9 and TRBJ1-2, is DTGVSQNPRHKITKRGQNVTFRCDPISEHNRLYWYRQTLGQGPEFLTYFQNEAQLEKSRLLSDRFSAERPKGSFSTLEIQRTEQGDSAMYLCASSASSVNYGYTFGSGTRLTVV.

The V call is TRBV5-1, the J call TRBJ2-3; 9 bases fit TRBD2. This CDR3 contains 16 residues. Losses at the gene ends were 5 bases for V and 6 bases for J; bases not matched to a gene: 13. Germline V gene lookup returns CDR1 SGHRS and CDR2 YFSETQ. For the CDR3, the DNA is TGCGCCAGCAGTGAGGGCCTAGCGGGGCCCCTTGATACGCAGTATTTT. As protein: CASSEGLAGPLDTQYF. The complete variable domain, with remaining parts taken from reference TRBV5-1 and TRBJ2-3, reads KAGVTQTPRYLIKTRGQQVTLSCSPISGHRSVSWYQQTPGQGLQFLFEYFSETQRNKGNFPGRFSGRQFSNSRSEMNVSTLELGDSALYLCASSEGLAGPLDTQYFGPGTRLTVL.

The chain recombines TRBV4-1 with TRBJ1-4; 7 bases map to TRBD1. CDR3 length: 16 residues. The V and J ends lost 0 bases and 4 bases, in that order; junction bases with no gene match: 5. CDR1 MGHRA and CDR2 YSYEKL come from the germline V gene. The CDR3 is CASSQDMGQLNEKLFF. The CDR3 bases are TGCGCCAGCAGCCAAGATATGGGACAGCTTAATGAAAAACTGTTTTTT.

V and J are TRBV18 and TRBJ2-7; D call uncertain. The CDR3 is 14 amino acids. Germline V gene sequence: CDR1 KGHSH, CDR2 LQKENI. With 0 bases removed from V and 5 bases from J, the gap between germline ends came to 11 bases. Here the CDR3 reads CASSPPSGWDEQYF. The CDR3 bases are TGTGCCAGCTCACCACCGTCGGGTTGGGACGAGCAGTACTTC.

V is TRBV29-1 and J is TRBJ1-1; TRBD1 is a possible D gene (6 bases). Germline V gene sequence: CDR1 SQVTM, CDR2 ANQGSEA. V shed 5 bases and J shed 8 bases, with 21 bases lying between them. There are 14 residues in the CDR3. CDR3 loop: CSVLARTLGGEAFF. Here the CDR3 DNA reads TGCAGCGTTTTGGCACGGACATTAGGGGGGGAAGCTTTCTTT.

The chain is built from TRBV19 and TRBJ2-2; D is ambiguous. CDR1 is LNHDA and CDR2 is SQIVND in the germline V gene (reference sequence). The V end was cut by 6 bases, the J end by 2 bases, with 10 bases between. This CDR3 has 14 amino acids. The CDR3 DNA reads as TGTGCCAGTAGCCCGGTTCTAAACACCGGGGAGCTGTTTTTT. Protein: CASSPVLNTGELFF.

The chain has TRBV19 and TRBJ2-2; maybe TRBD1 (5 bases). Trimming stripped 3 bases from V and 4 bases from J, with 15 bases between. The CDR3 runs to 16 residues. CDR1 and CDR2 from the germline V gene are LNHDA and SQIVND (reference sequence). In DNA form, the CDR3 reads TGTGCCAGTAGTATCTCGCTGGGGCTTAGCACCGGGGAGCTGTTTTTT. Amino acid sequence: CASSISLGLSTGELFF.

This chain uses TRBV3-1 (or the pseudogene TRBV3-2) with TRBJ1-6; D is perhaps TRBD1 (5 bases). Germline V gene sequence: CDR1 LGHDT, CDR2 YNNKEL (reference sequence). The V end lost 1 base, the J end lost 7 bases, and 8 bases lay between the germline ends. The CDR3 spans 14 residues. The CDR3 region has the DNA TGTGCCAGCAGCCAAGGTAACAGGAATTCACCCCTCCACTTT. Translating it yields CASSQGNRNSPLHF.